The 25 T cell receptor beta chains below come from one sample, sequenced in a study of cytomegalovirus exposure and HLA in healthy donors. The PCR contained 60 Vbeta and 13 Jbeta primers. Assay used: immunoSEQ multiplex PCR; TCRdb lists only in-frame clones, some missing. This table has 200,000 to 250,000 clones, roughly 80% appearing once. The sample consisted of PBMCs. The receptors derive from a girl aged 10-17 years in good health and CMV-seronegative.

For the CDR3, the DNA is TGTGCCAGCAGCACAGGGGTCAGATCCACCTACAATGAGCAGTTCTTC. This translates into CASSTGVRSTYNEQFF. The rearrangement links TRBV9 to TRBJ2-1, with TRBD1 matching over 7 bases. The length of the CDR3 is 16 residues. The ends lost 4 bases at V and 2 bases at J; junction bases unmatched: 9. Germline CDR1 SGDLS, CDR2 YYNGEE.

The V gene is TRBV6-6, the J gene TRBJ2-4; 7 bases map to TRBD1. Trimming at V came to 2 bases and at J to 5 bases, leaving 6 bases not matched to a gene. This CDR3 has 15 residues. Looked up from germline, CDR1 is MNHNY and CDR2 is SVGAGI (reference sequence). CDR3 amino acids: CASSYEGASENIQYF. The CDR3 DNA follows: TGTGCCAGCAGTTACGAGGGGGCCAGCGAAAACATTCAGTACTTC.

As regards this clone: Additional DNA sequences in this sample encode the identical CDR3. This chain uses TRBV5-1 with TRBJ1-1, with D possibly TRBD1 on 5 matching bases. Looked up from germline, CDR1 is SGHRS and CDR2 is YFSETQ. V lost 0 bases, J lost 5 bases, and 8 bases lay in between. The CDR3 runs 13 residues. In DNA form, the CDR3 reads TGCGCCAGCAGCTTGGGGGGGGGTACTGAAGCTTTCTTT. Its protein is CASSLGGGTEAFF. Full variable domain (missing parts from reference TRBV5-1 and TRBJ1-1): KAGVTQTPRYLIKTRGQQVTLSCSPISGHRSVSWYQQTPGQGLQFLFEYFSETQRNKGNFPGRFSGRQFSNSRSEMNVSTLELGDSALYLCASSLGGGTEAFFGQGTRLTVV.

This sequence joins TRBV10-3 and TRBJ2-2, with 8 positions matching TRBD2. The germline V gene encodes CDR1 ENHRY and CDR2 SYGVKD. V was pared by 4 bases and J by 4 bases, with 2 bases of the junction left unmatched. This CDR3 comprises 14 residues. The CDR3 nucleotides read TGTGCCATCAGTGGCGGGGGGATCACCGGGGAGCTGTTTTTT. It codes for CAISGGGITGELFF.

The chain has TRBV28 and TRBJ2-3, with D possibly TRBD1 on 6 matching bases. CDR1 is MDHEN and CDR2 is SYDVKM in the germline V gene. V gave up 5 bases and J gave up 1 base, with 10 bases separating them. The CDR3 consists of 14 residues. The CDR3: CASSGAGGTDTQYF. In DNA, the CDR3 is TGTGCCAGCAGTGGGGCAGGGGGCACAGATACGCAGTATTTT.

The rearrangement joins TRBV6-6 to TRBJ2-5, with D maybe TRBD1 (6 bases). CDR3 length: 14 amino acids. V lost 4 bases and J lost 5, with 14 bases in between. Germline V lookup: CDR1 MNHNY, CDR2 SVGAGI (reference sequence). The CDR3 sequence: CASSSDRFEETQYF. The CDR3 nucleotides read TGTGCCAGCAGTTCAGACAGGTTTGAGGAGACCCAGTACTTC.

The CDR3 nucleotides are TGCAGCGTTGACAGGGGCACTGAAGCTTTCTTT. Translating it yields CSVDRGTEAFF. This rearrangement joins TRBV29-1 to TRBJ1-1; D might be TRBD1 (6 bases). Trimming removed 3 bases at V and 4 bases at J, with 6 bases between. Germline V gene lookup returns CDR1 SQVTM and CDR2 ANQGSEA. The CDR3 contains 11 residues.

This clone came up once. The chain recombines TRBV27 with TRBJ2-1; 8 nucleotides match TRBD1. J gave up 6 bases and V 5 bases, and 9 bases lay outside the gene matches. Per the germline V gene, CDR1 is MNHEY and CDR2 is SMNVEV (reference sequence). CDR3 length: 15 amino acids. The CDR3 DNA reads TGTGCCAGCAGTCCGACAGGGGTTGTGGTCAATGAGCAGTTCTTC. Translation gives CASSPTGVVVNEQFF.

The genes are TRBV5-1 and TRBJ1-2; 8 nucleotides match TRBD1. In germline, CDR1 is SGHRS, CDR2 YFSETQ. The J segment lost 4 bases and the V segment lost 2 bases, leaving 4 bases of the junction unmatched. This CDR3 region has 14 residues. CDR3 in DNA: TGCGCCAGCAGCTTTGCCGACAGGGGCTATGGCTACACCTTC. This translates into CASSFADRGYGYTF.

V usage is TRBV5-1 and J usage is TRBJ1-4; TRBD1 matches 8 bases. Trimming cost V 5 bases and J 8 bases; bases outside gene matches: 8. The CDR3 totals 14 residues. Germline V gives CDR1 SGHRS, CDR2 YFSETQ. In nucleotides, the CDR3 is TGCGCCAGCAGTAGGACAGGGACGTCGGAAAAACTGTTTTTT. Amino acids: CASSRTGTSEKLFF.

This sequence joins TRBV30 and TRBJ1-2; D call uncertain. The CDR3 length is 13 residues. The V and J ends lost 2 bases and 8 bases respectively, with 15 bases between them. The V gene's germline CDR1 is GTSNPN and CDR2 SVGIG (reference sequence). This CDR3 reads CAWSIEEAPGYTF. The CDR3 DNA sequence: TGTGCCTGGAGTATCGAGGAGGCGCCCGGCTACACCTTC.

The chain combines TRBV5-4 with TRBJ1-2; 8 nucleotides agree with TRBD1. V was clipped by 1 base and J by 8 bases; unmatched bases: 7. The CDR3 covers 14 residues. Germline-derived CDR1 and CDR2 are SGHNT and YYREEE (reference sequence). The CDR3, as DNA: TGTGCCAGCAGCTTGTACCAGGGGGCAAGGGGCTACACCTTC. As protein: CASSLYQGARGYTF.

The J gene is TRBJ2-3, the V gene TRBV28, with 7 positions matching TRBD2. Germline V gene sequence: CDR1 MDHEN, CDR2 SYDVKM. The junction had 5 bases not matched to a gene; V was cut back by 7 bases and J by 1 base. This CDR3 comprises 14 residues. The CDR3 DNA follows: TGTGCCAGCACCCTAACTAGCGGCACAGATACGCAGTATTTT. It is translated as CASTLTSGTDTQYF.

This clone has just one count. The CDR3 region has the DNA TGTGCCAGCAGCCCACAGGGAGGGTATCAGCCCCAGCATTTT. It codes for CASSPQGGYQPQHF. This rearrangement joins TRBV9 to TRBJ1-5, with a possible D match to TRBD1 (6 bases). Germline CDR1 is SGDLS and CDR2 is YYNGEE. The V end was cut by 4 bases, the J end by 5 bases, with 13 bases between. The CDR3 length is 14 residues.

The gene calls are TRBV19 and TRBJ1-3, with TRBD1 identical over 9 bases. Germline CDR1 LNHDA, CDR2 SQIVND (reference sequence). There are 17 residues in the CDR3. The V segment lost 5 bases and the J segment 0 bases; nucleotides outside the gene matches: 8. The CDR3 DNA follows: TGTGCCAGTAGTCCACGACAGGGGGACAGCTCTGGAAACACCATATATTTT. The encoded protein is CASSPRQGDSSGNTIYF.

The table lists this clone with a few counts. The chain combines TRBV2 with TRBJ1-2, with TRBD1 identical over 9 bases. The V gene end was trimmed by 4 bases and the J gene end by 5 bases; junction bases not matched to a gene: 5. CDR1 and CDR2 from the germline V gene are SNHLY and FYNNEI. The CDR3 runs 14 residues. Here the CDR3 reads CASSGGQGIYGYTF. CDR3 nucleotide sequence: TGTGCCAGCAGTGGAGGACAGGGGATTTATGGCTACACCTTC.

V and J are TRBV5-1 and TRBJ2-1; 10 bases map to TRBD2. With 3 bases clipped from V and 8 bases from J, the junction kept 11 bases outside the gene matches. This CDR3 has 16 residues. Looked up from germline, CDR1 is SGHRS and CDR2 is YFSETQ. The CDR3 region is CASSSERGGSVYEQFF. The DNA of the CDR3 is TGCGCCAGCAGCTCCGAGCGGGGGGGCTCGGTCTATGAGCAGTTCTTC.

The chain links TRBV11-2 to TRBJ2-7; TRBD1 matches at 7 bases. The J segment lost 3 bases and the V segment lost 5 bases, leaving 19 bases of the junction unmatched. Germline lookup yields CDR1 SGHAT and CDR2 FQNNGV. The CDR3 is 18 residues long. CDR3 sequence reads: CASSVILLTGLRHYEQYF. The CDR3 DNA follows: TGTGCCAGCAGCGTAATCCTTTTGACAGGGCTGCGGCACTACGAGCAGTACTTC.

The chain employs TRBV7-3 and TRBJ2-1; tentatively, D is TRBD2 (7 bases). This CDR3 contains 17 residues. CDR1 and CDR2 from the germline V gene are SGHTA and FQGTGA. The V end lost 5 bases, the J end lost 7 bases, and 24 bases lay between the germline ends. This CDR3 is CASSPDVGGGPWNEQFF. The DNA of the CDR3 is TGTGCCAGCAGCCCCGATGTTGGGGGGGGGCCGTGGAATGAGCAGTTCTTC.

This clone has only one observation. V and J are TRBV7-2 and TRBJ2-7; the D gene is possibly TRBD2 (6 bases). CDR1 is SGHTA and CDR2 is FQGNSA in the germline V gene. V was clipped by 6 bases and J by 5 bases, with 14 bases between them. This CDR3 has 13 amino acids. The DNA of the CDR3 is TGTGCCAGCAGACGAACTGGGACTGACGAGCAGTACTTC. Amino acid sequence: CASRRTGTDEQYF.

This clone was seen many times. CDR3 sequence (DNA): TGTGCCAGCAGTCCGCAGGGGGAGATCTACGAGCAGTACTTC. It codes for CASSPQGEIYEQYF. V usage is TRBV6-6 and J usage is TRBJ2-7, with 7 bases identical to TRBD1. The trim removed 5 bases at V and 3 bases at J, leaving 7 bases unmatched. The CDR3 consists of 14 residues. Germline CDR1 MNHNY, CDR2 SVGAGI (reference sequence).

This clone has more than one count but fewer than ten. The DNA of the CDR3 is TGTGCCATCAGTGAGGGGGGCAGGAACACTGAAGCTTTCTTT. Amino acids: CAISEGGRNTEAFF. The chain couples TRBV10-3 to TRBJ1-1, with D maybe TRBD1 (6 bases). V lost 2 bases and J lost 1, with 8 bases in between. CDR3 length: 14 amino acids. CDR1 is ENHRY and CDR2 is SYGVKD in the germline V gene.

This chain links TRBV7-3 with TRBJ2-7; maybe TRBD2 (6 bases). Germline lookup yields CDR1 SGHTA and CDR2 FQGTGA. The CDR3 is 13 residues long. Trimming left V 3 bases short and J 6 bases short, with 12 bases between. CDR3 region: CASSFHWGGEQYF. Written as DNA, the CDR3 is TGTGCCAGCAGCTTTCACTGGGGAGGCGAGCAGTACTTC.

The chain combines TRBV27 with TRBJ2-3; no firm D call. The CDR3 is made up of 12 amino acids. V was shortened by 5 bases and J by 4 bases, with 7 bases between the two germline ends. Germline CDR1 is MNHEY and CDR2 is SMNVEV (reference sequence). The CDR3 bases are TGTGCCAGCAGTCGGGTATCAGATACGCAGTATTTT. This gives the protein CASSRVSDTQYF.

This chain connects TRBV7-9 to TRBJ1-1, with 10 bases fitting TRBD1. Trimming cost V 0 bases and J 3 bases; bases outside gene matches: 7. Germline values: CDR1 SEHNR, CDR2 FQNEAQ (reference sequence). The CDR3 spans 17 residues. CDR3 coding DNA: TGTGCCAGCAGCTTAGCGACCGGGACAGGGGACTACACTGAAGCTTTCTTT. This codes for CASSLATGTGDYTEAFF.